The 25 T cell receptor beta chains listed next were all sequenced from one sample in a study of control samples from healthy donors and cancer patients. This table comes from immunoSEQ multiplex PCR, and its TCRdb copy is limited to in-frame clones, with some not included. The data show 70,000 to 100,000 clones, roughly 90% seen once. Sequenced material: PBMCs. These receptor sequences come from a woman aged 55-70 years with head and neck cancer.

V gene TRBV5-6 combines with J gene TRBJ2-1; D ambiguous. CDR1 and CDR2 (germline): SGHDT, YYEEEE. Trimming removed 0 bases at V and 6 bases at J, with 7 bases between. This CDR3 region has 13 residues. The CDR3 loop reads CASSLGLTNEQFF. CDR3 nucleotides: TGTGCCAGCAGCTTGGGTCTAACCAATGAGCAGTTCTTC.

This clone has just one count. CDR3 sequence reads: CASSPRRDRDEQYF. In DNA form, the CDR3 reads TGTGCCAGTAGTCCCCGCCGGGACAGGGACGAGCAGTACTTC. The chain couples TRBV19 to TRBJ2-7; 9 nucleotides agree with TRBD1. The CDR3 consists of 14 residues. Losses at the gene ends were 5 bases for V and 5 bases for J; bases not matched to a gene: 7. Germline V lookup: CDR1 LNHDA, CDR2 SQIVND (reference sequence).

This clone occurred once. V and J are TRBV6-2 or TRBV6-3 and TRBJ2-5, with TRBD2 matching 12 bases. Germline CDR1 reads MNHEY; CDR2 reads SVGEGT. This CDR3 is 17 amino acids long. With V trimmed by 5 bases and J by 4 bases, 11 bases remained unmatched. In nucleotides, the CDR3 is TGTGCCAGCAGTCCGGGGGTGGTGACTAGCGGGGGAGAGACCCAGTACTTC. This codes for CASSPGVVTSGGETQYF.

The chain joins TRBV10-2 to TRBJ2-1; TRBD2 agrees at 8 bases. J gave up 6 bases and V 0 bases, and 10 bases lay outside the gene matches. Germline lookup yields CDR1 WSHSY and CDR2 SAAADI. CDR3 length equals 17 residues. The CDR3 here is CASSESWIAGMINEQFF. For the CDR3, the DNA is TGCGCCAGCAGTGAGTCGTGGATAGCGGGAATGATCAATGAGCAGTTCTTC.

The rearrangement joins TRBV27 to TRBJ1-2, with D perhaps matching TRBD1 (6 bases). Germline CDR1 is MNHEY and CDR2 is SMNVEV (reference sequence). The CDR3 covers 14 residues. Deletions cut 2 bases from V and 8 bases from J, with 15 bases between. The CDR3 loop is CASSLLRGVGGYTF. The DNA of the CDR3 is TGTGCCAGCAGTTTACTCAGGGGAGTAGGGGGCTACACCTTC.

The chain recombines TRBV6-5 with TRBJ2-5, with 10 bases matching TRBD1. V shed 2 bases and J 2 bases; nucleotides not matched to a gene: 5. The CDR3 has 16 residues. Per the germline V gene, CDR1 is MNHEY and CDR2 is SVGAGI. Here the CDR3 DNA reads TGTGCCAGCAGTTACGGGGGACAGGGGCTACAAGAGACCCAGTACTTC. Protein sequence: CASSYGGQGLQETQYF.

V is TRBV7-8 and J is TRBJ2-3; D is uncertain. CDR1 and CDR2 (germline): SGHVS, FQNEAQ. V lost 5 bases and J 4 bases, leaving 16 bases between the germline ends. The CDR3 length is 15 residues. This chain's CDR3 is CASSVVGFSPDTQYF. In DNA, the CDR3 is TGTGCCAGCAGCGTGGTGGGGTTTAGCCCAGATACGCAGTATTTT.

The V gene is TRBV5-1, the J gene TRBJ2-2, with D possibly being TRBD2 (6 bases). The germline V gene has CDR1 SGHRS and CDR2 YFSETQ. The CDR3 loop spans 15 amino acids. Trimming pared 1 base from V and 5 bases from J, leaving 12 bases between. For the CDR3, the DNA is TGCGCCAGCAGCTTGAGCCCCGGGGGAACCGGGGAGCTGTTTTTT. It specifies CASSLSPGGTGELFF.

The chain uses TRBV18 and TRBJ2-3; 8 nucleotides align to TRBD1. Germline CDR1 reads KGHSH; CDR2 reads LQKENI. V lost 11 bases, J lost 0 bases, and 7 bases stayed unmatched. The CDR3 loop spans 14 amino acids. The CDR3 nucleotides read TGTGCCGGAAAGGGACAGGTTAGCACAGATACGCAGTATTTT. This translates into CAGKGQVSTDTQYF.

In DNA, the CDR3 is TGCGCCAGCAGCGGGAGGGGACAGGGAAGCTCTGGGGCCAACGTCCTGACTTTC. This encodes CASSGRGQGSSGANVLTF. The chain employs TRBV5-1 and TRBJ2-6; 9 bases line up with TRBD1. This CDR3 has 18 residues. Trimming at V came to 4 bases and at J to 0 bases, leaving 8 bases not matched to a gene. Looked up from germline, CDR1 is SGHRS and CDR2 is YFSETQ.

The CDR3 sequence is CASSPQESGGVTEAFF. The CDR3, as DNA: TGTGCCAGCTCACCACAAGAATCAGGGGGCGTCACTGAAGCTTTCTTT. This rearrangement joins TRBV18 to TRBJ1-1; 8 nucleotides align to TRBD1. Per germline, CDR1 KGHSH and CDR2 LQKENI. The CDR3 runs 16 residues. V was pared by 1 base and J by 4 bases, with 8 bases of the junction left unmatched. Together with reference TRBV18 and TRBJ1-1, the CDR3 gives the full variable domain: NAGVMQNPRHLVRRRGQEARLRCSPMKGHSHVYWYRQLPEEGLKFMVYLQKENIIDESGMPKERFSAEFPKEGPSILRIQQVVRGDSAAYFCASSPQESGGVTEAFFGQGTRLTVV.

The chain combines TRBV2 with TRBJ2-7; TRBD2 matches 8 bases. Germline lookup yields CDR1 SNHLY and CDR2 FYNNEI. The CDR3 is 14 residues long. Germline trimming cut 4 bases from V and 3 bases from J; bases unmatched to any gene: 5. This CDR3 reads CASSAAGGVYEQYF. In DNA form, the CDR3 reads TGTGCCAGCAGTGCGGCGGGGGGCGTCTACGAGCAGTACTTC.

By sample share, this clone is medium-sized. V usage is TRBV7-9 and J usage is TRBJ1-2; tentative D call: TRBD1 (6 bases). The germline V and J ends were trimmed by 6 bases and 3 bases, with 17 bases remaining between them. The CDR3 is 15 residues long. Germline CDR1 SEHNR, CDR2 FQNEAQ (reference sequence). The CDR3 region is CASSTNMDSDYGYTF. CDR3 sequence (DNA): TGTGCCAGCAGTACGAACATGGACAGCGACTATGGCTACACCTTC.

The CDR3 DNA is TGCGCCAGCAGCCAAGATAACCTAGCGGGAGGGCGAGGGACCCAGTACTTC. It yields the protein CASSQDNLAGGRGTQYF. The rearrangement links TRBV4-3 to TRBJ2-5, with 12 bases identical to TRBD2. The CDR3 has 17 amino acids. From germline, CDR1 is LGHNA and CDR2 YSLEER. The V gene end was trimmed by 0 bases and the J gene end by 7 bases; junction bases not matched to a gene: 9.

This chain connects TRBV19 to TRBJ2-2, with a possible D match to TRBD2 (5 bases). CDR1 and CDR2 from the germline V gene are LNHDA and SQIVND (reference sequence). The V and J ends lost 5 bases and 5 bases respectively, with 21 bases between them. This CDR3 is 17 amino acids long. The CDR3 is CASSAGLNLRLTGELFF. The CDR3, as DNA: TGTGCCAGTAGTGCGGGCTTGAACTTGAGGTTAACCGGGGAGCTGTTTTTT.

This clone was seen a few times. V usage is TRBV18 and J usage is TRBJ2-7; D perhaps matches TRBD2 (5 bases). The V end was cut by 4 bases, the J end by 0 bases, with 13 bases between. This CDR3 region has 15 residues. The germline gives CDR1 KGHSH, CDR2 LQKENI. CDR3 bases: TGTGCCAGCTCACAAGAACTAGAGGGCTCCTACGAGCAGTACTTC. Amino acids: CASSQELEGSYEQYF.

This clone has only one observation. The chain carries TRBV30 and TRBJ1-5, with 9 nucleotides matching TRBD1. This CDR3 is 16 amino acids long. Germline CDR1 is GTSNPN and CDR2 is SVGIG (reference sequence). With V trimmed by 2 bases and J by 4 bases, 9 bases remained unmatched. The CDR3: CAWSSRRTGENQPQHF. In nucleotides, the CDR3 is TGTGCCTGGAGTAGCCGGAGGACAGGGGAAAATCAGCCCCAGCATTTT. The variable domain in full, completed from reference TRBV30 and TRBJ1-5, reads SQTIHQWPATLVQPVGSPLSLECTVEGTSNPNLYWYRQAAGRGLQLLFYSVGIGQISSEVPQNLSASRPQDRQFILSSKKLLLSDSGFYLCAWSSRRTGENQPQHFGDGTRLSIL.

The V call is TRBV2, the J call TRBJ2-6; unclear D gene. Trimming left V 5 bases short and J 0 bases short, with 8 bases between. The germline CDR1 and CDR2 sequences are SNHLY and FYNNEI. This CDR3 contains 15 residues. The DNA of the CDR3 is TGTGCCAGCAGTAAGGGCCTCTCTGGGGCCAACGTCCTGACTTTC. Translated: CASSKGLSGANVLTF. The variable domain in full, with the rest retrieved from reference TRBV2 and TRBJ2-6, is EPEVTQTPSHQVTQMGQEVILRCVPISNHLYFYWYRQILGQKVEFLVSFYNNEISEKSEIFDDQFSVERPDGSNFTLKIRSTKLEDSAMYFCASSKGLSGANVLTFGAGSRLTVL.

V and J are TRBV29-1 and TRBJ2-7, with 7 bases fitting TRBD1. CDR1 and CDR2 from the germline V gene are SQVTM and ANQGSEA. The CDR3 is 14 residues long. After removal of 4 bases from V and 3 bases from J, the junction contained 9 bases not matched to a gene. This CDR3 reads CSVARTGDRYEQYF. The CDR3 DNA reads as TGCAGCGTTGCCCGAACAGGGGATCGCTACGAGCAGTACTTC.

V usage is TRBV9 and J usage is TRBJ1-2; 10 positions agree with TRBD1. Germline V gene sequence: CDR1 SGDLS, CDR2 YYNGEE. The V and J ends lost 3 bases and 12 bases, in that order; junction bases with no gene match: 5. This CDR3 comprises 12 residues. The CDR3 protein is CASSARDRGNTF. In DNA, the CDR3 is TGTGCCAGCAGCGCCAGGGACAGGGGAAACACCTTC.

This chain's CDR3 is CASSIGGSYEQYF. In nucleotides, the CDR3 is TGTGCCAGCAGTATAGGAGGCTCCTACGAGCAGTACTTC. The V and J genes are TRBV28 and TRBJ2-7; tentative D call: TRBD2 (5 bases). CDR1 and CDR2 (germline): MDHEN, SYDVKM. The CDR3 has 13 amino acids. The V and J ends lost 5 bases and 0 bases respectively, with 8 bases between them.

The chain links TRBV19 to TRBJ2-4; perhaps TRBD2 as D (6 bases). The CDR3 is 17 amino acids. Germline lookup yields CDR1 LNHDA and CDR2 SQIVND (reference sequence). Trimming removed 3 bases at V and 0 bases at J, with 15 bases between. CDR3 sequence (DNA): TGTGCCAGTAGTATTGACCCCCCCGGGGGAGCCAAAAACATTCAGTACTTC. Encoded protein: CASSIDPPGGAKNIQYF. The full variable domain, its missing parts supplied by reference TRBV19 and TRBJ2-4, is DGGITQSPKYLFRKEGQNVTLSCEQNLNHDAMYWYRQDPGQGLRLIYYSQIVNDFQKGDIAEGYSVSREKKESFPLTVTSAQKNPTAFYLCASSIDPPGGAKNIQYFGAGTRLSVL.

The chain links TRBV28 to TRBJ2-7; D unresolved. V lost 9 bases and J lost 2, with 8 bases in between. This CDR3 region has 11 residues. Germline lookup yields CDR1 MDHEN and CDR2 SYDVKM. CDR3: CASKTPYEQYF. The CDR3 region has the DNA TGTGCCAGTAAGACCCCCTACGAGCAGTACTTC.

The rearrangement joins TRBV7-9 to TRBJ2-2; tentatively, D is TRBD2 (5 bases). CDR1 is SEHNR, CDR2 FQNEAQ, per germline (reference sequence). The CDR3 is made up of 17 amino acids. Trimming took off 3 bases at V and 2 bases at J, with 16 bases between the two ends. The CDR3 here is CASSFGRPGLNTGELFF. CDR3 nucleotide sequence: TGTGCCAGCAGCTTCGGCCGGCCGGGGTTAAACACCGGGGAGCTGTTTTTT.

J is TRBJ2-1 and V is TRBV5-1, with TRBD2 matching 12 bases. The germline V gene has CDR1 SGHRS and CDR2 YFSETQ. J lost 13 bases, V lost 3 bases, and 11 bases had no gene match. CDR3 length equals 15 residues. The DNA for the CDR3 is TGCGCCAGCAGCTCGGAGCGACTAGCGGGAGATCATCAGTTCTTC. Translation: CASSSERLAGDHQFF.